A single sample is the source of the 13 T cell receptor beta chains below, sequenced in a study of cytomegalovirus exposure and HLA in healthy donors (dated by TCRdb to about 2017). The library was generated by the immunoSEQ multiplex PCR assay. A mixture of 60 forward primers for TCR Vbeta segments and 13 reverse primers for TCR Jbeta segments was used in the multiplex PCR. TCRdb carries this immuneACCESS record with in-frame sequences only. Its versions omit some clonotypes, under half of them owing to an unresolved V gene in the studies checked, with the rest unexplained. Here the sample has around 120,000 clones; over 60% occur a single time. The biggest ten clones account for 3.5% to 4.5% of the sample. The sequencing input was PBMCs. All receptors come from a man between 25 and 39 years old in good health and CMV-seropositive.

The rearrangement links TRBV4-3 to TRBJ1-1; D possibly corresponds to TRBD1 (6 bases). Trimming removed 6 bases from V and 1 base from J, with 12 bases in between. Germline V gene sequence: CDR1 LGHNA, CDR2 YSLEER. The CDR3 contains 14 residues. The DNA for the CDR3 is TGCGCCAGCAGTCATACAGGGAGGAACACTGAAGCTTTCTTT. Translated: CASSHTGRNTEAFF.

Turning to this clone: Mismatch with germline at one junction end may stem from a read error. The CDR3 DNA follows: TGTGCCAGCAGGCAAGAAGCGGAGGGTAAACTGTTTTTT. Protein sequence: CASRQEAEGKLFF. The chain carries TRBV4-2 and TRBJ1-4; no firm D call. The germline V gene has CDR1 LGHNA and CDR2 YNFKEQ. CDR3 length: 13 amino acids.

The chain joins TRBV27 to TRBJ2-5; 7 bases line up with TRBD1. TRBJ2-7 explains the end of the DNA better; the J call may be wrong. The CDR3 totals 14 residues. Germline V gene data show CDR1 as MNHEY and CDR2 as SMNVEV (reference sequence). The CDR3 here is CASSLWTGSYEQYF. CDR3 coding DNA: TGTGCCAGCAGTTTATGGACAGGAAGCTACGAGCAGTACTTC.

The J gene is TRBJ1-5, the V gene TRBV10-3, with D uncertain. CDR3 length: 15 residues. The V and J ends lost 2 bases and 6 bases respectively, with 14 bases between them. The V gene's germline CDR1 is ENHRY and CDR2 SYGVKD. In nucleotides, the CDR3 is TGTGCCATCAGTGAGGTAACGGGTGTAAGTCAGCCCCAGCATTTT. As protein: CAISEVTGVSQPQHF.

This chain links TRBV5-6 with TRBJ2-3; 10 bases are a match to TRBD1. The ends lost 7 bases at V and 9 bases at J; junction bases unmatched: 17. Germline CDR1 is SGHDT and CDR2 is YYEEEE. CDR3 length: 16 residues. CDR3 sequence (DNA): TGTGCCAGCGGCCGACAGGGGGCGACCGTCTCAGGAACGCAGTATTTT. Amino acid sequence: CASGRQGATVSGTQYF.

Comments on this clone: Relative to the germline gene, one junction end is altered; a read error may explain this. The CDR3 is CSSSLEEQISHF. The CDR3 DNA reads as TGTTCCAGCAGCTTAGAAGAACAGATAAGTCACTTC. The chain recombines TRBV7-9 with TRBJ2-7; D gene uncertain. Germline V CDR1 and CDR2: SEHNR, FQNEAQ (reference sequence). CDR3 length: 12 residues.

J is TRBJ2-3 and V is TRBV11-3, with 7 positions matching TRBD2. The ends lost 4 bases at V and 4 bases at J; junction bases unmatched: 8. Germline-derived CDR1 and CDR2 are SGHNT and YENEEA. This CDR3 spans 15 amino acids. For the CDR3, the DNA is TGTGCCAGCAGCTCGCGGGGGACCCTTCCAGATACGCAGTATTTT. Translation: CASSSRGTLPDTQYF.

This sequence joins TRBV7-2 and TRBJ2-7, with D perhaps matching TRBD1 (5 bases). The CDR3 is 14 residues long. Germline values: CDR1 SGHTA, CDR2 FQGNSA. Trimming took 4 bases from V and 1 from J, leaving 11 bases between them. The CDR3 spells CASSWSRVSYEQYF. For the CDR3, the DNA is TGTGCCAGCAGCTGGTCCAGGGTTTCCTACGAGCAGTACTTC.

The rearrangement links TRBV5-4 to TRBJ2-3; TRBD1 aligns across 7 bases. This CDR3 region has 15 residues. Germline CDR1 SGHNT, CDR2 YYREEE (reference sequence). V lost 4 bases and J lost 3; bases outside the gene matches: 8. CDR3 in DNA: TGTGCCAGCAGCATCCGGACAGGTGGGACAGATACGCAGTATTTT. Protein product: CASSIRTGGTDTQYF.

The chain carries TRBV4-1 and TRBJ2-3; 12 nucleotides agree with TRBD2. CDR3 size: 17 residues. With 4 bases clipped from V and 3 bases from J, the junction kept 8 bases outside the gene matches. Germline-derived CDR1 and CDR2 are MGHRA and YSYEKL. The DNA for the CDR3 is TGCGCCAGCAGCCGAAAAGTCCTAGCGGGGGGGACAGATACGCAGTATTTT. It codes for CASSRKVLAGGTDTQYF.

The chain uses TRBV5-1 and TRBJ1-2; D not certain. V was clipped by 7 bases and J by 0 bases, with 13 bases between them. This CDR3 is 14 amino acids long. CDR1 and CDR2 from the germline V gene are SGHRS and YFSETQ. The CDR3 spells CASRTGSSNYGYTF. The CDR3 DNA reads as TGCGCCAGCCGTACCGGTTCCTCTAACTATGGCTACACCTTC.

The V call is TRBV28, the J call TRBJ2-5; D unclear. The last part of the DNA fits TRBJ2-7 better; the J call may be wrong. This CDR3 region has 14 residues. The germline gives CDR1 MDHEN, CDR2 SYDVKM. The CDR3 region is CASSLVDFAYEQYF. The CDR3 bases are TGTGCCAGCAGTTTAGTTGATTTTGCCTACGAGCAGTACTTC.

This chain joins TRBV11-1 and TRBJ1-2; no clear D gene. Germline V gives CDR1 SGHAT, CDR2 FQDESV (reference sequence). The length of the CDR3 is 13 residues. Between the trimmed V and J ends, which lost 2 bases and 8 bases, there was a span of 12 bases. This chain's CDR3 is CASSLPNAGGYTF. CDR3 DNA: TGTGCCAGCAGCTTACCAAACGCGGGGGGCTACACCTTC.